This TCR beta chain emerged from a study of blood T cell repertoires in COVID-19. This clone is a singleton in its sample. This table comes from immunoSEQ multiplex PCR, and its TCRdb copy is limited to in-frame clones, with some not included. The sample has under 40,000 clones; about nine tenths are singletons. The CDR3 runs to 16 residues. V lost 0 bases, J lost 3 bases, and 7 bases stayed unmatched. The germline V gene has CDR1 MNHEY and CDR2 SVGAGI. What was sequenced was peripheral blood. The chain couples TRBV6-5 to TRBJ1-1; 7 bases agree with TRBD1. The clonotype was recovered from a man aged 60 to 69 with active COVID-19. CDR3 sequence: CASSYSVRGSHTEAFF. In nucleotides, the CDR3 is TGTGCCAGCAGTTACTCTGTCAGGGGGTCGCACACTGAAGCTTTCTTT.